The TCR beta chain under discussion was sequenced for a study of CD8 T cells in Susac syndrome. The germline gives CDR1 SEHNR, CDR2 FQNEAQ (reference sequence). The CDR3 contains 13 residues. V lost 4 bases and J lost 2, with 6 bases in between. Remarks on this clonotype: Its antigen remains unknown.

CD8+ and CD4+ T cells from blood underwent TCR beta sequencing. It was negative isolation that provided the CD8+ and CD4+ T cells, whereas TEMRA cells were enriched by FACS. With random hexamers, about 0.5 to 1 ug RNA was reverse transcribed. TCRdb reprocessed the immunoSEQ multiplex PCR reads via MiXCR and lists one record per CDR3 protein. The profile shows about 49,000 distinct CDR3 sequences, more than 85% of them singletons. Study-wide results and limits: As acknowledged by the study, its TCR sequencing and HLA analysis included a relatively small number of individuals.

The chain carries TRBV7-9 and TRBJ2-1, with D possibly being TRBD1 (5 bases). The sequenced material came from CD8+ T cells from PBMCs. This receptor was obtained from a human donor in good health. The CDR3 DNA sequence: TGTGCCAGCAGCTCGACAGCCTACAATGAGCAGTTCTTC. This sequence encodes CASSSTAYNEQFF.